This T cell receptor (beta chain) was retrieved from a study of T cells in localized non-small cell lung cancer. Repertoires were generated with immunoSEQ multiplex PCR, while TCRdb's copy carries only in-frame clones and drops some. The sample has tens of thousands of clones, approximately 90% seen once. Remarks on this clone: Its antigen is undetermined.

Study-wide results and limits: Adjacent lung was found to contain a median around 58 of the top 100 tumor clones. A raised T cell density in blood coincided with lengthier overall survival. Exceeding tumor, uninvolved adjacent lung had the highest T cell clonality.

Germline V gene lookup returns CDR1 SEHNR and CDR2 FQNEAQ (reference sequence). Trimming took 4 bases from V and 0 from J, leaving 10 bases between them. The CDR3 has 14 amino acids. The rearrangement uses TRBV7-9 and TRBJ2-7; tentatively, D is TRBD1 (6 bases). The sequence came from a male donor older than 55 with stage III squamous cell lung carcinoma. Material: peripheral blood, obtained before any cancer treatment. CDR3 DNA: TGTGCCAGCAGCTACGCGACAGGCTCCTACGAGCAGTACTTC. Amino acids: CASSYATGSYEQYF.